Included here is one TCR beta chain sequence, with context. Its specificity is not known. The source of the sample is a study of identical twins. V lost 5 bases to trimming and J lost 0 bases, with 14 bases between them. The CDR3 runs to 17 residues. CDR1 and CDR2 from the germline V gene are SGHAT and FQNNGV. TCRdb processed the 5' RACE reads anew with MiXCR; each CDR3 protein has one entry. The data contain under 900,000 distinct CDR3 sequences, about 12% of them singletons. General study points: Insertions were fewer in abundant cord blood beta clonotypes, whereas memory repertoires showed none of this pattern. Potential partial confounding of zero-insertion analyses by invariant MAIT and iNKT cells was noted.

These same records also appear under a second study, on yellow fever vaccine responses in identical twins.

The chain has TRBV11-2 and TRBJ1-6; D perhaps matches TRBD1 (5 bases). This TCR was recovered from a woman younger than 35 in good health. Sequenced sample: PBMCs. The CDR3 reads CASSPGAIGSYNSPLHF. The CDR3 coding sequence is TGTGCCAGCAGCCCTGGGGCCATCGGCTCCTATAATTCACCCCTCCACTTT.